These 12 T cell receptor beta chains share one sample of origin, sequenced in a study of Graves' ophthalmopathy and Graves' hyperthyroidism. RNA transcripts yielded amplified TCR beta CDR3 regions. An opening RT-PCR round employed HTBI primers and preceded a second-round multiplex PCR. TCRdb independently ran MiXCR on the multiplex PCR reads; one entry per CDR3 protein. The profile shows 500,000 to 800,000 distinct CDR3 sequences, about 41% of them singletons. Sample: peripheral blood. The source is an adult man with Graves' ophthalmopathy.

The V and J genes are TRBV10-3 and TRBJ2-7; TRBD2 aligns across 7 bases. The ends lost 3 bases at V and 1 base at J; junction bases unmatched: 3. The CDR3 consists of 14 residues. In germline, CDR1 is ENHRY, CDR2 SYGVKD. DNA for the CDR3: TGTGCCATCAGTGATGGGGGGGTTTCCTACGAGCAGTACTTC. This sequence encodes CAISDGGVSYEQYF.

This clonotype was observed at least ten times. The V gene is TRBV12-3 or TRBV12-4, the J gene TRBJ1-1; 10 positions match TRBD1. Trimming took 4 bases from V and 3 from J; bases not matched to a gene: 5. This CDR3 contains 15 residues. This CDR3 reads CASSSPGTGDTEAFF. The DNA of the CDR3 is TGTGCCAGCAGTTCCCCCGGGACAGGGGACACTGAAGCTTTCTTT.

V and J are TRBV10-3 and TRBJ1-5; D remains unclear. The CDR3 is 15 amino acids. From germline, CDR1 is ENHRY and CDR2 SYGVKD. V was cut by 0 bases and J by 3 bases, with 9 bases left in between. CDR3 in amino acids: CAISESQNNNQPQHF. The CDR3 nucleotides are TGTGCCATCAGTGAGTCACAGAATAACAATCAGCCCCAGCATTTT.

This clonotype was recorded a few times. The V call is TRBV6-5, the J call TRBJ2-6, with TRBD1 matching 8 bases. From germline, CDR1 is MNHEY and CDR2 SVGAGI. This CDR3 contains 19 residues. V was clipped by 2 bases and J by 0 bases; unmatched bases: 9. CDR3 in amino acids: CASSYDRGKGGSGANVLTF. The CDR3 DNA reads as TGTGCCAGCAGTTACGACAGGGGAAAAGGGGGCTCTGGGGCCAACGTCCTGACTTTC.

The chain couples TRBV5-4 to TRBJ2-2; TRBD1 matches 11 bases. The length of the CDR3 is 15 residues. Germline CDR1 is SGHNT and CDR2 is YYREEE (reference sequence). J lost 5 bases, V lost 3 bases, and 3 bases had no gene match. CDR3 sequence reads: CASSWTGGRTGELFF. Written as DNA, the CDR3 is TGTGCCAGCAGCTGGACAGGGGGCAGGACCGGGGAGCTGTTTTTT.

The chain employs TRBV4-1 and TRBJ1-4; D remains unclear. Trimming stripped 1 base from V and 7 bases from J, with 7 bases between. The CDR3 length is 13 residues. Per the germline V gene, CDR1 is MGHRA and CDR2 is YSYEKL. The CDR3 loop is CASSQGLGEKLFF. CDR3 DNA: TGCGCCAGCAGCCAAGGACTCGGTGAAAAACTGTTTTTT.

Note on this clonotype: The junction differs from germline at one of its ends, possibly a read error. The chain links TRBV2 to TRBJ1-1; maybe TRBD1 (5 bases). Germline V lookup: CDR1 SNHLY, CDR2 FYNNEI. The CDR3 is made up of 15 amino acids. The CDR3 is CASSVREGTNTEAFF. The CDR3, as DNA: TGTGCCAGCAGTGTACGGGAGGGGACGAACACAGAAGCTTTCTTT.

The CDR3, as DNA: TGCGCCAGCAGCTTGGGGACGAACACAAGGGCCGGGGAGCTGTTTTTT. Protein: CASSLGTNTRAGELFF. The rearrangement joins TRBV5-1 to TRBJ2-2, with D uncertain. V lost 0 bases to trimming and J lost 6 bases, with 15 bases between them. The germline CDR1 and CDR2 sequences are SGHRS and YFSETQ. This CDR3 has 16 amino acids. Filled out from reference TRBV5-1 and TRBJ2-2, the complete variable domain reads KAGVTQTPRYLIKTRGQQVTLSCSPISGHRSVSWYQQTPGQGLQFLFEYFSETQRNKGNFPGRFSGRQFSNSRSEMNVSTLELGDSALYLCASSLGTNTRAGELFFGEGSRLTVL.

This clonotype showed up many times. This chain joins TRBV5-5 and TRBJ2-6; the D gene could be TRBD1 or TRBD2 (5 bases each). Germline CDR1 SGHKS, CDR2 YYEKEE (reference sequence). V lost 1 base and J 2 bases, leaving 19 bases between the germline ends. The CDR3 runs to 19 residues. CDR3 bases: TGTGCCAGCAGCTTGAACCCCACCCAGGGAGTGGCTGGGGCCAACGTCCTGACTTTC. Its protein is CASSLNPTQGVAGANVLTF.

In its sample, this clonotype was seen a few times. This sequence joins TRBV9 and TRBJ1-5, with TRBD1 identical over 9 bases. The trim removed 4 bases at V and 7 bases at J, leaving 18 bases unmatched. Per the germline V gene, CDR1 is SGDLS and CDR2 is YYNGEE. The CDR3 runs to 18 residues. The CDR3, as DNA: TGTGCCAGCAGCCATCGGGGACAGGGTTCAACCCTGCCGCAGCCCCAGCATTTT. This translates into CASSHRGQGSTLPQPQHF.

This clonotype appeared many times. V is TRBV4-1 and J is TRBJ2-5; D call uncertain. V lost 3 bases and J 6 bases, leaving 14 bases between the germline ends. The CDR3 length is 14 residues. Germline V lookup: CDR1 MGHRA, CDR2 YSYEKL. CDR3 in amino acids: CASSQAIGPKTQYF. CDR3 in DNA: TGCGCCAGCAGCCAGGCAATTGGTCCGAAGACCCAGTACTTC.

The V gene is TRBV2, the J gene TRBJ1-4; the match to TRBD1 covers 9 bases. This CDR3 region has 14 residues. Germline CDR1 and CDR2: SNHLY and FYNNEI. Trimming took 6 bases from V and 8 from J; bases not matched to a gene: 7. The CDR3 DNA follows: TGTGCCAGCAGCGAGGGACAGGGCCGCGAAAAACTGTTTTTT. This translates into CASSEGQGREKLFF.